This T cell receptor (beta chain) was documented in a study of T cell responses to AZD1222 COVID-19 vaccine. Study in general: Second doses that came at about 4 or about 12 weeks were put together. Study results and limitations: Clonal diversity may have been underestimated in mostly white British donors. Per reports, nearly half of all spike-specific TCRs target regions that are unmutated in variants.

As to this clone: The target antigen is unknown.

The repertoire was sequenced with immunoSEQ multiplex PCR; TCRdb's copy has only in-frame clones and lacks some. The sample lists 30,000 to 35,000 clones, roughly 92% seen once, with about 48% in the top ten. The CDR3 spans 14 residues. V dropped 0 bases and J dropped 7 bases, with 7 bases sitting between them. Germline V gene sequence: CDR1 LGHNA, CDR2 YNFKEQ. The sequenced sample was peripheral blood, obtained on day 0 of AZD1222 vaccination. The TCR comes from an adult in good health. J is TRBJ1-6 and V is TRBV4-2, with D possibly being TRBD1 (5 bases). CDR3 region: CASSQEGENSPLHF. The CDR3 region has the DNA TGTGCCAGCAGCCAAGAAGGGGAAAATTCACCCCTCCACTTT.